The entry below gives a single T cell receptor (beta chain) sequence along with its context. What antigen it recognizes has not been identified. Per-base qualities were not stored, and no clone one base away is much larger. This entry belongs to a study of cytomegalovirus exposure and HLA in healthy donors (TCRdb year 2017). Study-level background: According to a later analysis, the 110 or so validation repertoires were produced on the same platform as the approximately 610 repertoires of the first cohort. The study aimed to test whether cataloging public T cell receptors could reveal signatures of past pathogen exposure. Besides the first cohort of 666 subjects, a separate validation cohort made up of about 120 different subjects was used. High-throughput TCR immunosequencing, statistical association of individual TCRs with disease status, and machine learning were combined to predict cytomegalovirus infection status.

The library was prepared using the immunoSEQ multiplex PCR assay. As for how the authors treated the data: A statistical classification framework was built to diagnose cytomegalovirus status from the catalog of TCR beta chain sequences. Drawn from immuneACCESS, this table holds only the in-frame rearrangements with V and J called that TCRdb kept. Clones are partly lost; checked studies trace under half to an unresolved V gene and leave the rest unexplained. V and J calls and clone size follow that table, whereas D and trimming were derived from the DNA. The sample contains 120,000 to 150,000 clones, 86% of them found a single time. Of the sample, nearly 3% is held by the ten largest clones. Points the paper makes about the study in general: The validation cohort had no HLA typing available for a later analysis, so co-occurrence within that cohort was assessed over all 110 or so repertoires. While some public TCRs were present in many individuals, most TCR sequences turned up only very rarely across donors. It was suggested by the authors that the approach could potentially be generalized to other disease states and immunological phenotypes. A later analysis found that TCRs clustered in the first cohort also tended to co-occur in the roughly 120 validation repertoires, with approximately 94% of cluster scores above 0. The classifier was reported to diagnose cytomegalovirus status with high specificity and sensitivity in both the original cohort and the validation cohort. In the study, around 160 TCR beta chains were listed as associated with cytomegalovirus. In vitro tests confirmed that a few of the cytomegalovirus-associated TCR beta chains recognize cytomegalovirus antigens.

The cysteine opens and the phenylalanine closes a CDR3 of 16 amino acids. Of the read, only the CDR3 DNA is kept; its 48 bases are in frame from base 1. V is cut back by 4 bases and J by 2 bases, with 5 bases in the junction unmatched. The germline V gene specifies SGHRS as CDR1 and YFSETQ as CDR2. The donors belonged to the validation cohort of about 130 subjects, which was separate from the 666-subject first cohort. This receptor was identified in a young man in good health and CMV-seronegative. Sample: PBMCs. Recombination joined TRBV5-1 with TRBJ2-6, and 8 junction bases match TRBD1. The CDR3 corresponds to CASSQGAPPGANVLTF. DNA sequence: TGCGCCAGCAGCCAGGGGGCGCCCCCTGGGGCCAACGTCCTGACTTTC.